This passage covers 8 T cell receptor beta chains from one sample sequenced in a study of T cells in women clearing cervical HPV infection. The data were produced by immunoSEQ multiplex PCR, yet TCRdb's version contains in-frame clones alone and is incomplete. The table for this sample gives more than 40,000 clones. What was sequenced was blood buffy coat. These receptors were taken from a woman aged 18 to 75 with a cervical HPV16 infection that either progressed to CIN3+ or cleared (not recorded which).

A word on this clone: The missing CDR3 end, 3 residues past where the read stops, is filled in from the germline J gene. The V call is TRBV4-2, the J call TRBJ2-3; a possible D gene is TRBD2 (5 bases). The CDR3 loop spans 15 amino acids. Germline V gene lookup returns CDR1 LGHNA and CDR2 YNFKEQ. V was clipped by 0 bases and J by 1 base, with 8 bases between them. CDR3 loop: CASSQEGAGTDTQYF. Incomplete CDR3 DNA: TGTGCCAGCAGCCAAGAGGGAGCGGGCACAGATACG.

As for this clone: The read terminates 3 residues before the CDR3 end, so the remaining end is supplied by the germline J gene. The rearrangement joins TRBV18 to TRBJ2-2; 7 positions match TRBD2. Germline CDR1 and CDR2: KGHSH and LQKENI. CDR3 length equals 13 residues. The part of the CDR3 DNA that was read is TGTGCCAGCTCACCAAAGCGGGATTCACCG. This codes for CASSPKRDSP. The whole CDR3 protein reads CASSPKRDSPLFF.

About this clone itself: With the read ending 3 residues before the CDR3 end, the germline J gene is used to fill in that end. The J gene is TRBJ2-5, the V gene TRBV5-4; D perhaps matches TRBD2 (7 bases). Germline CDR1 reads SGHNT; CDR2 reads YYREEE (reference sequence). V gave up 2 bases and J gave up 5 bases, with 13 bases separating them. The CDR3 sequence is 14 residues long. The CDR3 reads CASSLGGGVETQYF. The DNA read from the CDR3 is TGTGCCAGCAGCTTAGGGGGGGGTGTCGAGACC.

A note on this clone: From the germline J gene comes the end of the CDR3, since the read stops 3 residues before it. V is TRBV30 and J is TRBJ2-5; D unresolved. V was pared by 4 bases and J by 2 bases, with 8 bases between. CDR1 and CDR2 from the germline V gene are GTSNPN and SVGIG (reference sequence). This CDR3 comprises 12 residues. CDR3 amino acids: CAWTPLQETQYF. The sequenced CDR3 bases are TGTGCCTGGACCCCTCTTCAAGAGACC. The full variable domain, with the rest looked up from reference TRBV30 and TRBJ2-5, is SQTIHQWPATLVQPVGSPLSLECTVEGTSNPNLYWYRQAAGRGLQLLFYSVGIGQISSEVPQNLSASRPQDRQFILSSKKLLLSDSGFYLCAWTPLQETQYFGPGTRLLVL.

Points on this clone: Read coverage stops 3 residues before the CDR3 terminus; the germline J gene supplies the remainder. The chain carries TRBV2 and TRBJ2-2; 12 bases fit TRBD2. Germline values: CDR1 SNHLY, CDR2 FYNNEI. The CDR3 spans 16 residues. Losses at the gene ends were 6 bases for V and 6 bases for J; bases not matched to a gene: 8. The sequenced part of the CDR3 DNA is TGTGCCAGCAGGGCTAGCGGGGGGGCCTTCCCCGGGGAG. This encodes CASRASGGAFPGE. In full, the CDR3 reads CASRASGGAFPGELFF.

Note on this clone: With the read ending 3 residues before the CDR3 end, the germline J gene is used to fill in that end. This chain connects TRBV19 to TRBJ2-2, with D possibly being TRBD2 (6 bases). This CDR3 contains 13 residues. CDR1 and CDR2 (germline): LNHDA, SQIVND (reference sequence). Here the CDR3 reads CASSTGDWEKLFF. CDR3 bases read: TGTGCCAGTAGTACGGGGGATTGGGAAAAG.

The DNA read from the CDR3 is TGCGCCAGCAGCTCCCCCGGGGGAACCCAAGAGACC. It encodes CASSSPGGTQET. The whole CDR3 is CASSSPGGTQETQYF. The chain is built from TRBV5-1 and TRBJ2-5, with D perhaps matching TRBD2 (6 bases). The CDR3 end falls 3 residues outside the read, so it is completed with the germline J gene. The CDR3 runs 15 residues. V was pared by 3 bases and J by 1 base, with 13 bases between. Germline V gene data show CDR1 as SGHRS and CDR2 as YFSETQ.

In the case of this clone: The missing CDR3 end, 3 residues past where the read stops, is filled in from the germline J gene. The chain joins TRBV7-9 to TRBJ2-1, with unresolved D. Trimming took 5 bases from V and 4 from J, leaving 12 bases between them. The CDR3 covers 14 residues. Germline CDR1 is SEHNR and CDR2 is FQNEAQ (reference sequence). The CDR3 is CASSPSGQYNEQFF. The sequenced CDR3 bases are TGTGCCAGCAGCCCATCTGGGCAGTACAATGAG.